This T cell receptor (beta chain) was sequenced in a study of cytomegalovirus exposure and HLA in healthy donors. Whole-study findings and limits: Analysis was carried out at a later point, and it linked a missense DCLRE1C variant to TCR beta V- and J-gene trimming. Previously analyzed data showed that most TCR beta V segments were productive at a frequency of about 87% or about 30%. Generally TCR sequences proved uncommon, though certain public TCRs appeared in numerous donors. Later analysis suggested most CMV-associated TCR beta chains were HLA-restricted.

The CDR3 covers 14 residues. Germline CDR1 reads MNHEY; CDR2 reads SVGAGI. Trimming shortened V by 6 bases and J by 4 bases, and 14 bases separated the two germline ends. PCR amplification relied on 60 Vbeta primers (plus 13 Jbeta primers). Some clones are missing from TCRdb's copy, which holds only in-frame ones; the method was immunoSEQ multiplex PCR. The sample holds around 150,000 clones, 75% to 80% seen once. With regard to this clone: No antigen is known for it.

Sequencing input: PBMCs. The V and J genes are TRBV6-5 and TRBJ2-3; D uncertain. The TCR was taken from a young woman in good health and CMV-seronegative. CDR3: CASSPSLTSDTQYF. The CDR3 bases are TGTGCCAGCAGCCCCTCCTTAACTTCAGATACGCAGTATTTT.